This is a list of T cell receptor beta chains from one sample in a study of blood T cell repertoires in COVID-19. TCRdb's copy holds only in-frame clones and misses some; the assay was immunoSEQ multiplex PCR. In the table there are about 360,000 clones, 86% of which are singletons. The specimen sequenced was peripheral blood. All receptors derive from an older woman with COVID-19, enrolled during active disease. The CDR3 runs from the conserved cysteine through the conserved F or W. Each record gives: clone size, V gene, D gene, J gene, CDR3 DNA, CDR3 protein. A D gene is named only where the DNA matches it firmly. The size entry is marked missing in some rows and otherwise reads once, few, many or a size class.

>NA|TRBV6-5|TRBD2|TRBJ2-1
TGTGCCAGCACGGGACTAGGGGCCCATGAGCAGTTCTTC
CASTGLGAHEQFF
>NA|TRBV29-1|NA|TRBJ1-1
TGCAGCGGAGACGAAGGAGGGAACACTGAAGCTTTCTTT
CSGDEGGNTEAFF
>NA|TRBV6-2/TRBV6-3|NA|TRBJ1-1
TGTGCCAGCAGTTACCGAGGGCACACTGAAGCTTTCTTT
CASSYRGHTEAFF
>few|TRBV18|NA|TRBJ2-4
TGTGCCAGCTCACCACCGGCAGACCCTCGGAGGTACTTC
CASSPPADPRRYF
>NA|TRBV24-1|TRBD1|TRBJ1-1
TGTGCCACCAGTGATTTGACAGGGGTGAACACTGAAGCTTTCTTT
CATSDLTGVNTEAFF
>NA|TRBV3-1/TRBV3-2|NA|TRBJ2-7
TGTGCCAGCAGCTCCCTAGGGGGCTACGAGCAGTACTTC
CASSSLGGYEQYF
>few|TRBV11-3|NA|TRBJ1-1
TGTGCCAGCAGCTTAGACAGGGGTACCACTGAAGCTTTCTTT
CASSLDRGTTEAFF
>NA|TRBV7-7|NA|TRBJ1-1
TGTGCCAGCAGCCAAGGCTTAGGGGCGCCTGAAGCTTTCTTT
CASSQGLGAPEAFF
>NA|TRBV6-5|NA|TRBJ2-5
TGTGCCAGCAGTTATTCGGGTCCGGAGACCCAGTACTTC
CASSYSGPETQYF
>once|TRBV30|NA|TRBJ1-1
TGTTTTTGCTGGGGGGACACTGAAGCTTTCTTT
CFCWGDTEAFF
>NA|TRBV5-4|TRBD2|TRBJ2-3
TGTGCCAGCAGCTCTCTAGCGGGGGAGGGGACAGATACGCAGTATTTT
CASSSLAGEGTDTQYF
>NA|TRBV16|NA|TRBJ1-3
TGTGCCAGCAGCCCAGCGGGGCCGACACACTCTGGAAACACCATATATTTT
CASSPAGPTHSGNTIYF
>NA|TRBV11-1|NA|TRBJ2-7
TGTGCCAGCGCCGCGTATAACTCCTACGAGCAGTACTTC
CASAAYNSYEQYF
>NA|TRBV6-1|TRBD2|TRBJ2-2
TGTGCCAGCAGTGAAGAAGCTAGCGGGGAGAACACCGGGGAGCTGTTTTTT
CASSEEASGENTGELFF
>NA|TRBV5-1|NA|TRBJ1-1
TGCGCCAGCAGCTTGAAGGGAGGGTGGGCTGAAGCTTTCTTT
CASSLKGGWAEAFF
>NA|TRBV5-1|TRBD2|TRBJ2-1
TGCGCCAGCAGCTTGGCGGGGGGGGCCCGAAATGAGCAGTTCTTC
CASSLAGGARNEQFF
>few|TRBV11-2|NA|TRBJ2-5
TGTGCCAGCACCCCTGGGGGGGCCGAGACCCAGTACTTC
CASTPGGAETQYF
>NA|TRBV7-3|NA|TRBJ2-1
TGTGCCAGCAGCCCCCAGCCCCTAGGCTACAATGAGCAGTTCTTC
CASSPQPLGYNEQFF
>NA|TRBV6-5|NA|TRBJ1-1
TGTGCCAGCCAAACCCCGGGGGGGAACACTGAAGCTTTCTTT
CASQTPGGNTEAFF
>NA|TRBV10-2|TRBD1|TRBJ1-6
TGCGCCACCGACGCCGACAGGGGGCGGGATAATTCACCCCTCCACTTT
CATDADRGRDNSPLHF
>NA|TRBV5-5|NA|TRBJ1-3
TGTGCCAGCAGCTTGCTAGGAAACACCATATATTTT
CASSLLGNTIYF
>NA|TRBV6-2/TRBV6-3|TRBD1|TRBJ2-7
TGTGCCAGCAGTTCTTCTGCCCGCGGAGGGACAGGGAGCGAGCAGTACTTC
CASSSSARGGTGSEQYF
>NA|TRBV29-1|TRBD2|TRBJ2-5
TGCAGCGTTGAGCGGGGGGAAGAGACCCAGTACTTC
CSVERGEETQYF
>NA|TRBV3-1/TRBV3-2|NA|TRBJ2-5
TGTGCCAGCAGCCCCCCAGACCCCCCGAGGGAGACCCAGTACTTC
CASSPPDPPRETQYF
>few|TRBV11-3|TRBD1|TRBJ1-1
TGTGCCAGCAGCTTTACAGGGGAAGGGACTGAAGCTTTCTTT
CASSFTGEGTEAFF
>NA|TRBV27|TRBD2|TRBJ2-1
TGTGCCAGCAGTTTGCTAGGCGGGGGCTCCTACAATGAGCAGTTCTTC
CASSLLGGGSYNEQFF
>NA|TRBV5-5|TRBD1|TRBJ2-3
TGTGCCAGCAGCTTGGCTACAGGGGTAACAGATACGCAGTATTTT
CASSLATGVTDTQYF
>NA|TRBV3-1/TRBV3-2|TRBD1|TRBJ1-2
TGTGCCAGCAGCAAAGAGGGGACAGAACCTAACTATGGCTACACCTTC
CASSKEGTEPNYGYTF
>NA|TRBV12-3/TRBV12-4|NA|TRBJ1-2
TGTGCCAGCAGCCGTACAGGTGGCTACACCTTC
CASSRTGGYTF
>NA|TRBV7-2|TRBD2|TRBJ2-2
TGTGCCAGCAGCTTAAGGTTGACTAGCGGTCCCGGGGAGCTGTTTTTT
CASSLRLTSGPGELFF
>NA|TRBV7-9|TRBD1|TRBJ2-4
TGTGCCAGCAGCGTCACGGGACAGTTTGGCGTAGCCAAAAACATTCAGTACTTC
CASSVTGQFGVAKNIQYF
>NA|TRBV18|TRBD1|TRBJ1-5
TGTGCCAGCTCACCACCTGGAGGGGGCCTCTATCAGCCCCAGCATTTT
CASSPPGGGLYQPQHF
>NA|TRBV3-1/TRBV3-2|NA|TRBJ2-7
TGTGCCAGCTCCTATGGACAGCCCTACGAGCAGTACTTC
CASSYGQPYEQYF
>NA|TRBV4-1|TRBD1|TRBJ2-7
TGCGCCAGCAGCCAAGTTACAGGGGACTACGAGCAGTACTTC
CASSQVTGDYEQYF
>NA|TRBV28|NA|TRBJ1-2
TGTGCCAGCAGTCTCGTTTCCTCGGGGAACTATGGCTACACCTTC
CASSLVSSGNYGYTF
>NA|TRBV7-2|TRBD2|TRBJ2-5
TGTGCCAGCAGCGAACGGGGAGGGTCGGAGACCCAGTACTTC
CASSERGGSETQYF
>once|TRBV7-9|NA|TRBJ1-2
TGTGCCAGCAGCTTAGTGGCAGGAACCTTTCATAACTATGGCTACACCTTC
CASSLVAGTFHNYGYTF
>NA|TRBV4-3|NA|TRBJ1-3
TGCGCCAGCAGCCACGAACATGAACCGCGGACCATATATTTT
CASSHEHEPRTIYF
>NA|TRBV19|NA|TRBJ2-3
TGTGCCAGTGCCGAACTGGGGACTGTCACAGATACGCAGTATTTT
CASAELGTVTDTQYF